Following are 28 T cell receptor beta chains from one sample sequenced in a study of early T cells in non-severe SARS-CoV-2 infection. In TCRdb, the 5' RACE reads were re-called with MiXCR into one record per CDR3 protein. Of about 59,000 distinct CDR3 sequences in the sample, 11% are singletons; the top ten hold 1.5% to 2%. Input material: whole blood. Receptors were obtained from an adult who was a healthcare worker with PCR-confirmed SARS-CoV-2 infection or an uninfected control (not recorded which).

This clonotype has more than one count but fewer than ten. The chain uses TRBV6-2 or TRBV6-3 and TRBJ1-1; D perhaps matches TRBD1 (5 bases). This CDR3 comprises 15 residues. Trimming took 2 bases from V and 7 from J, leaving 17 bases between them. Germline CDR1 and CDR2: MNHEY and SVGEGT. The CDR3 DNA reads TGTGCCAGCAGTTACGGTCCGCGACAGAGCATTGAAGCTTTCTTT. Protein: CASSYGPRQSIEAFF.

This clonotype was observed at least ten times. The chain links TRBV20-1 to TRBJ2-4, with 7 bases fitting TRBD2. This CDR3 is built from 14 residues. CDR1 and CDR2 (germline): DFQATT, SNEGSKA (reference sequence). The junction had 8 bases not matched to a gene; V was cut back by 2 bases and J by 7 bases. CDR3 sequence (DNA): TGCAGTGCTAGATCAAGGACTAGTGTCAACATTCAGTACTTC. Its protein product is CSARSRTSVNIQYF.

This clonotype has a handful of counts. The rearrangement links TRBV5-4 to TRBJ2-1; no clear D. The CDR3 contains 13 residues. In germline, CDR1 is SGHNT, CDR2 YYREEE (reference sequence). V lost 6 bases to trimming and J lost 3 bases, with 10 bases between them. This CDR3 reads CASNPPDYNEQFF. The DNA of the CDR3 is TGTGCCAGCAACCCCCCCGACTACAATGAGCAGTTCTTC.

This clonotype has ten or more counts. The chain carries TRBV28 and TRBJ1-2; the match to TRBD1 covers 8 bases. Unmatched junction bases numbered 3, after V lost 6 bases and J lost 3 bases. Germline lookup yields CDR1 MDHEN and CDR2 SYDVKM. The CDR3 is 13 amino acids. CDR3 nucleotides: TGTGCCAGCAGGACAGGGGACGACTATGGCTACACCTTC. Its translation is CASRTGDDYGYTF.

In this sample, this clonotype turned up many times. The chain carries TRBV20-1 and TRBJ1-1, with D hard to call. V was pared by 6 bases and J by 5 bases, with 16 bases between. The germline gives CDR1 DFQATT, CDR2 SNEGSKA (reference sequence). This CDR3 comprises 13 residues. This chain's CDR3 is CSAPDAGGTEAFF. As DNA, the CDR3 is TGCAGTGCGCCCGACGCAGGCGGAACTGAAGCTTTCTTT.

This clonotype was recorded many times. The rearrangement joins TRBV7-2 to TRBJ2-5; no firm D call. Germline V CDR1 and CDR2: SGHTA, FQGNSA. Trimming removed 5 bases at V and 4 bases at J, with 8 bases between. The CDR3 loop spans 12 amino acids. The CDR3 DNA reads as TGTGCCAGCAGCCCCGAAAGAGAGACCCAGTACTTC. Protein product: CASSPERETQYF.

This clonotype was found many times. The chain combines TRBV3-1 with TRBJ1-5; the D is unclear. V was cut by 1 base and J by 0 bases, with 7 bases left in between. This CDR3 comprises 15 residues. Germline V CDR1 and CDR2: LGHDT, YNNKEL (reference sequence). The CDR3 reads CASSQGAASNQPQHF. The CDR3 DNA sequence: TGTGCCAGCAGCCAAGGGGCAGCTAGCAATCAGCCCCAGCATTTT. The full variable domain, its missing parts supplied by reference TRBV3-1 and TRBJ1-5, is DTAVSQTPKYLVTQMGNDKSIKCEQNLGHDTMYWYKQDSKKFLKIMFSYNNKELIINETVPNRFSPKSPDKAHLNLHINSLELGDSAVYFCASSQGAASNQPQHFGDGTRLSIL.

The sample holds many counts of this clonotype. CDR3 loop: CSALDPKAYEQYF. Written as DNA, the CDR3 is TGCAGTGCCTTAGACCCAAAGGCCTACGAGCAGTACTTC. The chain uses TRBV20-1 and TRBJ2-7; the D is unclear. Germline lookup yields CDR1 DFQATT and CDR2 SNEGSKA (reference sequence). The CDR3 has 13 amino acids. V dropped 6 bases and J dropped 2 bases, with 14 bases sitting between them.

This chain joins TRBV18 and TRBJ2-3; 10 bases are shared with TRBD2. The germline gives CDR1 KGHSH, CDR2 LQKENI. Losses at the gene ends were 2 bases for V and 4 bases for J; bases not matched to a gene: 6. The CDR3 length is 16 residues. CDR3: CASSPSGGAASDTQYF. CDR3 bases: TGTGCCAGCTCACCAAGCGGGGGGGCCGCCTCAGATACGCAGTATTTT.

This clonotype was detected many times. The chain links TRBV29-1 to TRBJ2-3, with D perhaps matching TRBD1 or TRBD2 (6 bases each). The germline V gene encodes CDR1 SQVTM and CDR2 ANQGSEA. CDR3 length: 14 residues. Trimming cost V 1 base and J 4 bases, with 12 bases left between them. Here the CDR3 DNA reads TGCAGCGTTGAAGTGGGGGGCCTGGCAGATACGCAGTATTTT. Amino acid sequence: CSVEVGGLADTQYF.

About this clonotype: A single base separates this from a much larger clone, so it may be a read error. The V gene is TRBV2, the J gene TRBJ1-1; a possible D gene is TRBD1 (5 bases). Germline CDR1 SNHLY, CDR2 FYNNEI. This CDR3 has 13 residues. The CDR3 DNA is TGTGTCAGCAGTGCTGGGGGAATCACTGAAGCTTTCTTT. Its translation is CVSSAGGITEAFF.

This clonotype came up many times. The CDR3 nucleotides read TGTGCCAGCAGCTTAGGAGGGGTTGTGGAGACCCAGTACTTC. Protein: CASSLGGVVETQYF. V gene TRBV7-9 combines with J gene TRBJ2-5; D tentatively reads TRBD1 or TRBD2 (5 bases each). V lost 1 base to trimming and J lost 5 bases, with 11 bases between them. Looked up from germline, CDR1 is SEHNR and CDR2 is FQNEAQ (reference sequence). The CDR3 consists of 14 residues.

The gene calls are TRBV29-1 and TRBJ1-4; TRBD1 matches 9 bases. Trimming took 7 bases from V and 5 from J; bases not matched to a gene: 5. The CDR3 has 13 amino acids. The V gene's germline CDR1 is SQVTM and CDR2 ANQGSEA. The CDR3 sequence: CSAYRGLNEKLFF. The CDR3, as DNA: TGCAGCGCCTACAGGGGGCTGAATGAAAAACTGTTTTTT.

The V call is TRBV6-6, the J call TRBJ2-6, with 9 nucleotides matching TRBD1. CDR1 and CDR2 (germline): MNHNY, SVGAGI (reference sequence). The length of the CDR3 is 15 residues. After removal of 10 bases from V and 4 bases from J, the junction contained 8 bases not matched to a gene. The CDR3 reads CATLQGAQGANVLTF. CDR3 sequence (DNA): TGTGCCACCCTACAGGGGGCGCAAGGGGCCAACGTCCTGACTTTC.

This clonotype was counted at least ten times. This chain connects TRBV23-1 to TRBJ2-5; 8 bases match TRBD1. TRBV23-1 is an ORF, and what it does is uncertain. The CDR3 runs 18 residues. Trimming at V came to 2 bases and at J to 3 bases, leaving 14 bases not matched to a gene. The CDR3 nucleotides read TGCGCCAGCAGTCAACAGATATGGACAGGGCTCTGGGAAGAGACCCAGTACTTC. This codes for CASSQQIWTGLWEETQYF.

The table lists this clonotype with many counts. V and J are TRBV5-4 and TRBJ2-5; 7 bases are a match to TRBD1. Germline V lookup: CDR1 SGHNT, CDR2 YYREEE (reference sequence). There are 16 residues in the CDR3. Trimming removed 3 bases from V and 0 bases from J; junction bases left unmatched: 8. DNA for the CDR3: TGTGCCAGCAGCTCTGAGCCGGACAGGTACCAAGAGACCCAGTACTTC. Its translation: CASSSEPDRYQETQYF. Full variable domain (outside the CDR3, taken from reference TRBV5-4 and TRBJ2-5): ETGVTQSPTHLIKTRGQQVTLRCSSQSGHNTVSWYQQALGQGPQFIFQYYREEENGRGNFPPRFSGLQFPNYSSELNVNALELDDSALYLCASSSEPDRYQETQYFGPGTRLLVL.

The chain uses TRBV29-1 and TRBJ1-1, with D possibly TRBD1 on 6 matching bases. The germline V gene encodes CDR1 SQVTM and CDR2 ANQGSEA. The CDR3 has 13 residues. CDR3 in DNA: TGCAGGGACGCAGGGGATATGAACACTGAAGCTTTCTTT. This gives the protein CRDAGDMNTEAFF.

This sequence joins TRBV6-1 and TRBJ1-1; no clear D gene. The CDR3 runs 12 residues. V lost 4 bases and J 8 bases, leaving 11 bases between the germline ends. Germline V gene lookup returns CDR1 MNHNS and CDR2 SASEGT. For the CDR3, the DNA is TGTGCCAGCAGTGTAAGGGTTGGAGAAGCTTTCTTT. Translated, it gives CASSVRVGEAFF.

This clonotype appeared many times. The chain carries TRBV30 and TRBJ2-1; D is tentatively TRBD1 or TRBD2 (5 bases each). Germline-derived CDR1 and CDR2 are GTSNPN and SVGIG (reference sequence). Trimming removed 1 base from V and 8 bases from J, with 15 bases in between. This CDR3 is built from 14 residues. DNA of the CDR3: TGTGCCTGGAGTGGAGGGGTAAACGGGGATGAGCAGTTCTTC. Amino acids: CAWSGGVNGDEQFF.

This clonotype was recorded many times. The chain is built from TRBV10-2 and TRBJ2-7; possible D gene TRBD2, 6 bases. CDR3 length: 15 residues. CDR1 and CDR2 from the germline V gene are WSHSY and SAAADI. V was clipped by 2 bases and J by 2 bases, with 13 bases between them. The CDR3 loop reads CASSERAGPPYEQYF. The CDR3 DNA follows: TGCGCCAGCAGTGAGAGAGCGGGTCCCCCCTACGAGCAGTACTTC.

CDR3 nucleotides: TGCAGCGGTGGGGACCCTCGGGCGGCCTTGTACTTC. Translating gives CSGGDPRAALYF. The J gene is TRBJ2-7, the V gene TRBV29-1; D possibly matches TRBD1 or TRBD2 (5 bases each). The V gene lost 7 bases and the J gene lost 12 bases, with 22 bases spanning the gap. The CDR3 runs to 12 residues. Germline lookup yields CDR1 SQVTM and CDR2 ANQGSEA.

This clonotype was observed at least ten times. The chain employs TRBV20-1 and TRBJ2-1; D not certain. CDR3 length: 10 residues. V dropped 6 bases and J dropped 6 bases, with 6 bases sitting between them. The V gene's germline CDR1 is DFQATT and CDR2 SNEGSKA (reference sequence). Here the CDR3 reads CSAPANEQFF. The CDR3 DNA follows: TGCAGTGCGCCCGCCAATGAGCAGTTCTTC.

This clonotype has ten or more counts. This rearrangement joins TRBV20-1 to TRBJ2-3; D gene uncertain. The ends were cut back, 0 bases at V and 4 bases at J, with 8 bases in the middle. Germline loops: CDR1 DFQATT, CDR2 SNEGSKA (reference sequence). The CDR3 length is 13 residues. In nucleotides, the CDR3 is TGCAGTGCTAGAGATCCGGGTCCAGATACGCAGTATTTT. Its translation: CSARDPGPDTQYF.

The chain couples TRBV7-9 to TRBJ1-4, with TRBD1 identical over 9 bases. CDR3 length: 15 residues. The ends lost 4 bases at V and 10 bases at J; junction bases unmatched: 10. Germline CDR1 SEHNR, CDR2 FQNEAQ (reference sequence). This CDR3 is CASSSRTGVYRKLFF. CDR3 nucleotides: TGTGCCAGCAGCTCCCGGACAGGGGTCTATCGAAAACTGTTTTTT.

This clonotype has ten or more counts. Here the CDR3 reads CASSVGLSTDTQYF. DNA of the CDR3: TGTGCCAGCAGTGTGGGTCTCAGCACAGATACGCAGTATTTT. V and J are TRBV6-5 and TRBJ2-3, with D unclear. This CDR3 is built from 14 residues. The V end was cut by 5 bases, the J end by 0 bases, with 9 bases between. CDR1 is MNHEY and CDR2 is SVGAGI in the germline V gene.

The chain carries TRBV29-1 and TRBJ1-1, with D uncertain. CDR1 and CDR2 (germline): SQVTM, ANQGSEA. The CDR3 loop spans 10 amino acids. Trimming stripped 3 bases from V and 7 bases from J, with 6 bases between. CDR3 DNA sequence: TGCAGCGTTGAGTATGGTGAAGCTTTCTTT. It specifies CSVEYGEAFF. Variable domain in full (rest from reference TRBV29-1 and TRBJ1-1): SAVISQKPSRDICQRGTSLTIQCQVDSQVTMMFWYRQQPGQSLTLIATANQGSEATYESGFVIDKFPISRPNLTFSTLTVSNMSPEDSSIYLCSVEYGEAFFGQGTRLTVV.

There are many counts of this clonotype. The chain is built from TRBV20-1 and TRBJ2-3, with 7 bases fitting TRBD2. The junction had 7 bases not matched to a gene; V was cut back by 6 bases and J by 1 base. Germline assignment: CDR1 DFQATT and CDR2 SNEGSKA (reference sequence). The CDR3 contains 14 residues. The CDR3 spells CSAGGGDGTDTQYF. DNA for the CDR3: TGCAGTGCGGGCGGGGGAGATGGCACAGATACGCAGTATTTT.

In its sample, this clonotype was seen many times. The chain couples TRBV27 to TRBJ1-2; 9 bases agree with TRBD1. CDR3 size: 17 residues. J was trimmed by 1 base and V by 0 bases; bases with no gene match: 6. Germline CDR1 is MNHEY and CDR2 is SMNVEV (reference sequence). The CDR3 nucleotides read TGTGCCAGCAGTTTATCCCGGACAGGGGATCGTAACTATGGCTACACCTTC. This gives the protein CASSLSRTGDRNYGYTF.